The 14 T cell receptor beta chains reported below all come from one sample, sequenced in a study of identical twins. MiXCR was run by TCRdb on the 5' RACE reads, yielding one entry per CDR3 protein. Among around 280,000 distinct CDR3 sequences listed, under 9.5% were seen once. The same sample was also used in a study of yellow fever vaccine responses in identical twins.

The sequenced sample was memory (CD45RO+) T cells sorted from blood. The receptors were sampled from a woman aged 18-29 years in good health.

V and J are TRBV6-1 and TRBJ1-1; no firm D call. In germline, CDR1 is MNHNS, CDR2 SASEGT. The CDR3 is 11 amino acids. Trimming removed 11 bases from V and 1 base from J, with 8 bases in between. CDR3 in amino acids: CAGGRNTEAFF. The CDR3 DNA reads TGTGCCGGCGGACGGAACACTGAAGCTTTCTTT.

The gene calls are TRBV12-3 or TRBV12-4 and TRBJ2-2; TRBD2 is a possible D gene (6 bases). CDR3 length equals 13 residues. Trimming left V 6 bases short and J 6 bases short, with 11 bases between. The CDR3 nucleotides read TGTGCCAGCAGGGCAACTAGCTCCGGGGAGCTGTTTTTT. Its translation: CASRATSSGELFF.

This clonotype appeared a few times. The chain uses TRBV28 and TRBJ1-1, with TRBD1 matching 8 bases. Per the germline V gene, CDR1 is MDHEN and CDR2 is SYDVKM. This CDR3 is 12 amino acids long. The junction had 8 bases not matched to a gene; V was cut back by 5 bases and J by 12 bases. CDR3 nucleotide sequence: TGTGCCAGCAGTCCGACAGGGGTAAGGACTTTCTTT. Amino acid sequence: CASSPTGVRTFF.

This clonotype was counted at least ten times. This rearrangement joins TRBV4-2 to TRBJ2-1, with 10 bases fitting TRBD2. The CDR3 totals 16 residues. Trimming removed 5 bases from V and 2 bases from J; junction bases left unmatched: 6. CDR1 and CDR2 (germline): LGHNA, YNFKEQ. This CDR3 is CASSSASGGAYNEQFF. DNA of the CDR3: TGTGCCAGCAGCTCAGCTAGCGGGGGTGCCTACAATGAGCAGTTCTTC.

The chain employs TRBV20-1 and TRBJ2-6; D not certain. V shed 2 bases and J shed 1 base, with 15 bases lying between them. This CDR3 has 17 amino acids. Germline CDR1 reads DFQATT; CDR2 reads SNEGSKA (reference sequence). The CDR3 spells CSARHLTTASGANVLTF. The DNA for the CDR3 is TGCAGTGCTAGACACCTTACCACGGCTTCTGGGGCCAACGTCCTGACTTTC.

There are many counts of this clonotype. The chain uses TRBV29-1 and TRBJ1-2; 11 bases fit TRBD1. V lost 2 bases to trimming and J lost 6 bases; unmatched junction nucleotides: 2. Germline V gene sequence: CDR1 SQVTM, CDR2 ANQGSEA. The CDR3 extends over 13 amino acids. CDR3 coding DNA: TGCAGCGTTGAAAAGGACAGGGGGCATGGCTACACCTTC. It translates to CSVEKDRGHGYTF.

This clonotype turned up a few times. The V call is TRBV20-1, the J call TRBJ1-3; D ambiguous. Trimming left V 6 bases short and J 3 bases short, with 12 bases between. This CDR3 contains 13 residues. Germline V gene data show CDR1 as DFQATT and CDR2 as SNEGSKA (reference sequence). CDR3 sequence (DNA): TGCAGTGCCGCAGTGGGCAGTGGAAACACCATATATTTT. Protein sequence: CSAAVGSGNTIYF.

The CDR3 nucleotides read TGTGCCAGCAGCTTGTTCATAGAGGACGATGGCTACACCTTC. Amino acids: CASSLFIEDDGYTF. V usage is TRBV5-4 and J usage is TRBJ1-2, with D hard to call. The CDR3 is made up of 14 amino acids. Between the trimmed V and J ends, which lost 1 base and 6 bases, there was a span of 13 bases. Germline CDR1 reads SGHNT; CDR2 reads YYREEE (reference sequence).

The chain couples TRBV18 to TRBJ2-2, with a possible D match to TRBD1 (5 bases). V was cut by 6 bases and J by 3 bases, with 20 bases left in between. CDR1 is KGHSH and CDR2 is LQKENI in the germline V gene. This CDR3 is built from 17 residues. The CDR3 DNA is TGTGCCAGCTCGTACAGAAGTCACAGGTCAGACACCGGGGAGCTGTTTTTT. Its protein is CASSYRSHRSDTGELFF. Combining the CDR3 with reference TRBV18 and TRBJ2-2 gives the whole variable domain NAGVMQNPRHLVRRRGQEARLRCSPMKGHSHVYWYRQLPEEGLKFMVYLQKENIIDESGMPKERFSAEFPKEGPSILRIQQVVRGDSAAYFCASSYRSHRSDTGELFFGEGSRLTVL.

In its sample, this clonotype was seen many times. CDR3 coding DNA: TGTGCCAGCAGCGATTCAGGGGGCGGCACCACCGGGGAGCTGTTTTTT. It codes for CASSDSGGGTTGELFF. The chain couples TRBV7-9 to TRBJ2-2, with TRBD1 matching 8 bases. In germline, CDR1 is SEHNR, CDR2 FQNEAQ (reference sequence). The CDR3 consists of 16 residues. The V and J ends lost 5 bases and 4 bases, in that order; junction bases with no gene match: 9.

This clonotype has more than one count but fewer than ten. J is TRBJ1-1 and V is TRBV28; D is unclear. CDR1 and CDR2 from the germline V gene are MDHEN and SYDVKM. The CDR3 spans 11 residues. With 7 bases removed from V and 6 bases from J, the gap between germline ends came to 9 bases. Here the CDR3 reads CASTYGPEAFF. The CDR3 DNA reads TGTGCCAGCACTTACGGACCTGAAGCTTTCTTT. Full variable domain (rest looked up from reference TRBV28 and TRBJ1-1): DVKVTQSSRYLVKRTGEKVFLECVQDMDHENMFWYRQDPGLGLRLIYFSYDVKMKEKGDIPEGYSVSREKKERFSLILESASTNQTSMYLCASTYGPEAFFGQGTRLTVV.

This clonotype was recorded a few times. The CDR3 sequence: CASRAGGPTEAFF. CDR3 coding DNA: TGTGCCAGCAGGGCAGGGGGACCCACTGAAGCTTTCTTT. The chain has TRBV3-1 and TRBJ1-1, with 7 bases fitting TRBD1. Germline V lookup: CDR1 LGHDT, CDR2 YNNKEL (reference sequence). This CDR3 is 13 amino acids long. Losses at the gene ends were 6 bases for V and 4 bases for J; bases not matched to a gene: 5.

At least ten counts were recorded for this clonotype. The CDR3 sequence: CASSLWDRETYEQYV. In DNA, the CDR3 is TGCGCCAGCAGCTTGTGGGACAGGGAGACCTACGAGCAGTACGTC. The chain carries TRBV5-1 and TRBJ2-7, with 9 positions matching TRBD1. Unmatched junction bases numbered 4, after V lost 1 base and J lost 2 bases. Germline loops: CDR1 SGHRS, CDR2 YFSETQ. The CDR3 has 15 residues.

This clonotype was recorded a few times. The J gene is TRBJ1-1, the V gene TRBV7-9; 10 nucleotides match TRBD1. CDR3 length: 16 amino acids. Germline CDR1 reads SEHNR; CDR2 reads FQNEAQ (reference sequence). The trim removed 3 bases at V and 4 bases at J, leaving 8 bases unmatched. The DNA of the CDR3 is TGTGCCAGCAGCTTTCGACAGGGGGCTATGAGCACTGAAGCTTTCTTT. It translates to CASSFRQGAMSTEAFF.